This T cell receptor beta chain was identified in a study of blood T cell repertoires in COVID-19. The CDR3 length is 16 residues. Germline-derived CDR1 and CDR2 are MGHRA and YSYEKL. Trimming removed 0 bases from V and 2 bases from J, with 12 bases in between. Data came from immunoSEQ multiplex PCR; TCRdb stores just in-frame clones and leaves some out. The table lists 360,000 or so clones, more than 70% of them singletons. This receptor was taken from a woman aged 60 to 75 with COVID-19, enrolled during active disease. Sequenced material: peripheral blood. The V gene is TRBV4-1, the J gene TRBJ2-3, with D unclear. In nucleotides, the CDR3 is TGCGCCAGCAGCCAAGACGAGGTTACCTACACAGATACGCAGTATTTT. Translation gives CASSQDEVTYTDTQYF.